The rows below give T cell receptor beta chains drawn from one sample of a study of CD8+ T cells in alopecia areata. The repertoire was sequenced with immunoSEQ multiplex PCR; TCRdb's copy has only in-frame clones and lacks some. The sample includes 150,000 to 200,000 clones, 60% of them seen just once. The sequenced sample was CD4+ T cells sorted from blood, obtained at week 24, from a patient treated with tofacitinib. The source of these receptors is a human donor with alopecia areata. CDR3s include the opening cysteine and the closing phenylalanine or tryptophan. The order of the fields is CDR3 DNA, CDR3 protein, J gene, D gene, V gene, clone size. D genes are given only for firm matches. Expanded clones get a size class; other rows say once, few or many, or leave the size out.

TGTGCCAGCAGTGACAGGGAGTACTATGGCTACACCTTC | CASSDREYYGYTF | TRBJ1-2 | TRBD1 | TRBV6-5 | .
TGTGCCAGCAGCTCCCTGGGACTAGCGGGGGGCGATCAAGAGACCCAGTACTTC | CASSSLGLAGGDQETQYF | TRBJ2-5 | TRBD2 | TRBV5-6 | .
TGTGCCTGGTTTTACGGTGGCTACACCTTC | CAWFYGGYTF | TRBJ1-2 | . | TRBV30 | .
TGTGCCAGCAGCTTAAGAGCAGGGATAGCCTACAATGAGCAGTTCTTC | CASSLRAGIAYNEQFF | TRBJ2-1 | . | TRBV7-3 | few
TGTGCCTGGTTAAGTGGCAGCTTATACTTC | CAWLSGSLYF | TRBJ2-4 | . | TRBV30 | once
TGTGCCACAGGACAGGTGGGGGACATTCAGTACTTC | CATGQVGDIQYF | TRBJ2-4 | TRBD1 | TRBV6-6 | .
TGCAGCGTAACAGGGAGGAACTCCTACGAGCAGTACTTC | CSVTGRNSYEQYF | TRBJ2-7 | . | TRBV29-1 | .
TGTGCCAGCACAACCTACAATGAGCAGTTCTTC | CASTTYNEQFF | TRBJ2-1 | . | TRBV2 | .
TGTGCCAGTTGCCGGGGGACACACTCCTACGAGCAGTACTTC | CASCRGTHSYEQYF | TRBJ2-7 | . | TRBV9 | .
TGTGCCTGGAGCCAAACAGGGTCGACTGATGAAAAACTGTTTTTT | CAWSQTGSTDEKLFF | TRBJ1-4 | . | TRBV30 | few
TGTGCCAGCAGCTCGACCGGATGGGGACAGACCTACGAGCAGTACTTC | CASSSTGWGQTYEQYF | TRBJ2-7 | TRBD1 | TRBV11-2 | many
TGTGCCAGTAGCGAACTCCGGGACAGGGAAGGCACAGATACGCAGTATTTT | CASSELRDREGTDTQYF | TRBJ2-3 | TRBD1 | TRBV19 | many
TGCAGCGTGGAGGGACAGTATCACACTGAAGCTTTCTTT | CSVEGQYHTEAFF | TRBJ1-1 | TRBD1 | TRBV29-1 | .
TGCAGCTTATCCCGGGGGACAGTAAACTATGGCTACACCTTC | CSLSRGTVNYGYTF | TRBJ1-2 | TRBD1 | TRBV29-1 | .
TGTGCCAGCACATACAGTCAGCGAGAGACCCAGTACTTC | CASTYSQRETQYF | TRBJ2-5 | . | TRBV2 | .
TGTGCCAGCACCTCGCCTAGCGGGGTTAGCACAGATACGCAGTATTTT | CASTSPSGVSTDTQYF | TRBJ2-3 | TRBD2 | TRBV5-4 | once
TGTGCCTGCCAATGGGGACTTCGTGACGCTTTCTTT | CACQWGLRDAFF | TRBJ1-1 | . | TRBV30 | .
TGCAGCGTTGGGGACAGGGGAAATGGCTACACCTTC | CSVGDRGNGYTF | TRBJ1-2 | TRBD1 | TRBV29-1 | .